The 4 T cell receptor beta chains below come from one sample, sequenced in a study of OX40 agonist ivuxolimab in advanced cancers. Only in-frame clones appear in the TCRdb table, and some are missing; sequencing was by immunoSEQ multiplex PCR. In the table there are some 58,000 clones, around four fifths of which are singletons. Source: CD4+ or CD8+ T cells sorted from blood, taken in a trial of the OX40 agonist ivuxolimab. The receptors derive from an adult with an advanced solid tumor such as melanoma, head and neck, liver or kidney cancer.

This chain uses TRBV5-6 with TRBJ1-2; D perhaps matches TRBD1 (5 bases). This CDR3 is built from 15 residues. From germline, CDR1 is SGHDT and CDR2 YYEEEE. Trimming pared 4 bases from V and 3 bases from J, leaving 16 bases between. CDR3 DNA sequence: TGTGCCAGCAGCCCAGGGTCAGTCTTTTACTATGGCTACACCTTC. Protein product: CASSPGSVFYYGYTF.

V and J are TRBV7-3 and TRBJ2-7; 7 nucleotides line up with TRBD2. Germline V gene lookup returns CDR1 SGHTA and CDR2 FQGTGA. Unmatched junction bases numbered 7, after V lost 3 bases and J lost 2 bases. This CDR3 contains 15 residues. The CDR3 loop reads CASSLMAGDAYEQYF. The DNA of the CDR3 is TGTGCCAGCAGCTTGATGGCGGGAGACGCCTACGAGCAGTACTTC.

The chain employs TRBV7-9 and TRBJ2-3, with TRBD2 identical over 7 bases. Germline V gene sequence: CDR1 SEHNR, CDR2 FQNEAQ (reference sequence). Trimming removed 5 bases from V and 6 bases from J; junction bases left unmatched: 2. This CDR3 comprises 12 residues. CDR3 sequence (DNA): TGTGCCAGCAGCCGGGGAGGGGATACGCAGTATTTT. Protein product: CASSRGGDTQYF.

This chain links TRBV6-5 with TRBJ1-5, with D maybe TRBD1 (6 bases). Trimming took 6 bases from V and 6 from J, leaving 18 bases between them. This CDR3 spans 15 amino acids. Germline-derived CDR1 and CDR2 are MNHEY and SVGAGI. This CDR3 is CASRGWTAGSQPQHF. In DNA form, the CDR3 reads TGTGCCAGCAGGGGATGGACAGCGGGGAGTCAGCCCCAGCATTTT.